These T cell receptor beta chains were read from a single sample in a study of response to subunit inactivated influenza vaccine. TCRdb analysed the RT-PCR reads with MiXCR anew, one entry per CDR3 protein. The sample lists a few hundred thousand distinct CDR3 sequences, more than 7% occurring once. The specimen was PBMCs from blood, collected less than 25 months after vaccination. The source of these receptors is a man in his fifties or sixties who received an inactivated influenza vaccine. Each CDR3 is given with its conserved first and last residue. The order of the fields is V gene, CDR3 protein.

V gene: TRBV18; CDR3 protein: CASSYRHGYTEAFF
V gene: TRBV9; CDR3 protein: CASSVQLNTEAFF
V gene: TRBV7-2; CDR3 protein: CASSLEMSSYNEQFF
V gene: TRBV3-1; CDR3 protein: CASSHSGTGGWETQYF
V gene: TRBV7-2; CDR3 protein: CASSLAAGSGANVLTF
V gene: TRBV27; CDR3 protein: CASSYDPRVSSGANVLTF
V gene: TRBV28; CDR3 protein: CASSYFGAGRQREQFF
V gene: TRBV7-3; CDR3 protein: CASSSYTGEQFF
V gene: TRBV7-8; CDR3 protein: CASSLEVPGPNEKLFF
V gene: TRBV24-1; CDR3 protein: CATSGLYTGELFF
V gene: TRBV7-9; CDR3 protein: CASRKGAYGYTF
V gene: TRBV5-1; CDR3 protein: CASRLFVGGTGELFF
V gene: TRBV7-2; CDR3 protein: CASSLAAGWGRLMETQYF